The 14 T cell receptor beta chains below were found in one sample sequenced in a study of cytomegalovirus exposure and HLA in healthy donors. Primers: 60 Vbeta forward and 13 Jbeta reverse. Data came from immunoSEQ multiplex PCR; TCRdb stores just in-frame clones and leaves some out. Found here are about 200,000 clones, approximately 11% of them singletons; the top ten hold 7.5% to 10%. Sequencing was carried out using PBMCs. The origin of the receptors is a man aged 45 to 65 in good health and CMV-seropositive.

The V gene is TRBV5-1, the J gene TRBJ2-2; D is unresolved. Germline CDR1 is SGHRS and CDR2 is YFSETQ. This CDR3 is 15 amino acids long. V was cut by 0 bases and J by 1 base, with 7 bases left in between. CDR3 coding DNA: TGCGCCAGCAGCTTGGCCAGGCGGAACACCGGGGAGCTGTTTTTT. It translates to CASSLARRNTGELFF.

This chain connects TRBV6-6 to TRBJ2-2, with D perhaps matching TRBD2 (6 bases). V shed 6 bases and J shed 5 bases, with 13 bases lying between them. Germline lookup yields CDR1 MNHNY and CDR2 SVGAGI (reference sequence). CDR3 length equals 14 residues. CDR3 in amino acids: CASRGGARTGELFF. DNA of the CDR3: TGTGCCAGCAGGGGCGGGGCGCGGACCGGGGAGCTGTTTTTT.

The chain links TRBV7-2 to TRBJ1-1; D possibly corresponds to TRBD1 (6 bases). This CDR3 is 14 amino acids long. Trimming took off 3 bases at V and 2 bases at J, with 10 bases between the two ends. CDR1 is SGHTA and CDR2 is FQGNSA in the germline V gene. The CDR3 nucleotides read TGTGCCAGCAGCTTCATACAGGGTAACACTGAAGCTTTCTTT. This sequence encodes CASSFIQGNTEAFF. The full variable domain, rest sourced from reference TRBV7-2 and TRBJ1-1, is GAGVSQSPSNKVTEKGKDVELRCDPISGHTALYWYRQSLGQGLEFLIYFQGNSAPDKSGLPSDRFSAERTGGSVSTLTIQRTQQEDSAVYLCASSFIQGNTEAFFGQGTRLTVV.

The CDR3 DNA is TGTGCCAGCAGCATACACCGTCCTGAGGATGGCTACACCTTC. Translating gives CASSIHRPEDGYTF. The V call is TRBV9, the J call TRBJ1-2; no clear D. Germline V gene lookup returns CDR1 SGDLS and CDR2 YYNGEE. V was pared by 4 bases and J by 6 bases, with 16 bases between. This CDR3 is 14 amino acids long.

This rearrangement joins TRBV7-3 to TRBJ1-6, with 7 bases lining up with TRBD1. Losses at the gene ends were 2 bases for V and 3 bases for J; bases not matched to a gene: 4. Germline assignment: CDR1 SGHTA and CDR2 FQGTGA. The length of the CDR3 is 16 residues. The CDR3 protein is CASSLYPGGYNSPLHF. As DNA, the CDR3 is TGTGCCAGCAGCTTATATCCAGGGGGCTATAATTCACCCCTCCACTTT.

This clone has just a few counts. The chain employs TRBV2 and TRBJ2-5; the D gene is possibly TRBD1 (5 bases). V was shortened by 6 bases and J by 0 bases, with 14 bases between the two germline ends. The CDR3 has 15 residues. Germline CDR1 and CDR2: SNHLY and FYNNEI. The DNA of the CDR3 is TGTGCCAGCAGCCAAACAGGTGCTTACCAAGAGACCCAGTACTTC. Residues: CASSQTGAYQETQYF.

This clone was counted a few times. This specimen includes other DNA sequences encoding the same CDR3. The CDR3 spells CASSQDYWGVSTDTQYF. The CDR3 DNA follows: TGCGCCAGCAGCCAAGATTACTGGGGAGTTAGCACAGATACGCAGTATTTT. The chain employs TRBV4-3 and TRBJ2-3, with a possible D match to TRBD2 (5 bases). The CDR3 has 17 amino acids. Trimming removed 0 bases at V and 0 bases at J, with 13 bases between. Per the germline V gene, CDR1 is LGHNA and CDR2 is YSLEER.

This clone was counted between two and nine times. This rearrangement joins TRBV5-6 to TRBJ2-5; 7 bases align to TRBD1. The junction had 2 bases not matched to a gene; V was cut back by 4 bases and J by 2 bases. Germline CDR1 SGHDT, CDR2 YYEEEE. This CDR3 is built from 13 residues. CDR3 protein: CASSKGAQETQYF. Here the CDR3 DNA reads TGTGCCAGCAGCAAGGGGGCACAAGAGACCCAGTACTTC.

This rearrangement joins TRBV10-3 to TRBJ1-3; D uncertain. V gave up 11 bases and J gave up 0 bases, with 8 bases separating them. The germline gives CDR1 ENHRY, CDR2 SYGVKD. The CDR3 runs to 12 residues. The CDR3 bases are TGTGCCGTTAGTACCTCTGGAAACACCATATATTTT. Its translation: CAVSTSGNTIYF.

V gene TRBV5-4 combines with J gene TRBJ1-1; D may be TRBD1 (5 bases). Germline-derived CDR1 and CDR2 are SGHNT and YYREEE (reference sequence). V dropped 0 bases and J dropped 2 bases, with 14 bases sitting between them. The CDR3 consists of 16 residues. The CDR3 loop is CASSLDQETVNTEAFF. DNA of the CDR3: TGTGCCAGCAGCTTGGACCAAGAGACAGTTAACACTGAAGCTTTCTTT.

The CDR3 loop reads CATKNQGPRTDTQYF. In DNA form, the CDR3 reads TGTGCCACCAAAAACCAGGGCCCGCGCACAGATACGCAGTATTTT. The V and J genes are TRBV2 and TRBJ2-3, with a tentative D call TRBD1 (5 bases). V shed 10 bases and J shed 1 base, with 18 bases lying between them. This CDR3 is built from 15 residues. The germline V gene encodes CDR1 SNHLY and CDR2 FYNNEI.

This clone was seen a handful of times. The gene calls are TRBV9 and TRBJ1-1, with D possibly matching TRBD1 (6 bases). The germline V and J ends were trimmed by 4 bases and 0 bases, with 10 bases remaining between them. Looked up from germline, CDR1 is SGDLS and CDR2 is YYNGEE. The CDR3 length is 14 residues. CDR3: CASSPGHLNTEAFF. CDR3 in DNA: TGTGCCAGCAGCCCGGGACATCTGAACACTGAAGCTTTCTTT. Drawing the rest from reference TRBV9 and TRBJ1-1, the complete variable domain is DSGVTQTPKHLITATGQRVTLRCSPRSGDLSVYWYQQSLDQGLQFLIQYYNGEERAKGNILERFSAQQFPDLHSELNLSSLELGDSALYFCASSPGHLNTEAFFGQGTRLTVV.

This chain joins TRBV4-3 and TRBJ1-2, with 7 bases that match TRBD1. V lost 1 base, J lost 7 bases, and 9 bases stayed unmatched. Germline assignment: CDR1 LGHNA and CDR2 YSLEER. The length of the CDR3 is 15 residues. CDR3 sequence: CASSQGGTGDGGYTF. In DNA, the CDR3 is TGCGCCAGCAGCCAAGGGGGAACAGGGGATGGTGGCTACACCTTC.

The chain employs TRBV21-1 and TRBJ1-6; TRBD1, as called in the table, went unchecked against the DNA. TRBV21-1 is reported as a pseudogene. The length of the CDR3 is 16 residues. CDR3 nucleotide sequence: TGTGCCAGCAGCAAATACCCAGGGGGGATTGCTTCACCCCTCCACTTT. Translated: CASSKYPGGIASPLHF.